This is a list of T cell receptor beta chains from one sample in a study of blood T cell repertoires in COVID-19. Assay: immunoSEQ multiplex PCR; the TCRdb copy retains only in-frame clones and omits some. The sample has hundreds of thousands of clones, about four fifths seen once; the top ten hold roughly 10%. The material sequenced was peripheral blood. These receptors were collected from a woman aged 50 to 65 who had recovered from COVID-19. Each CDR3 is given with its conserved first and last residue. D genes are given only for firm matches. Only some rows state a clone size, as once, few, many or a class for expanded clones.

v_call	d_call	j_call	clone_size	cdr3_aa	cdr3_nt
TRBV28	.	TRBJ2-2	.	CASSFYLAGELFF	TGTGCCAGCAGTTTCTATCTGGCCGGGGAGCTGTTTTTT
TRBV27	TRBD1	TRBJ1-6	.	CASSSDRGSFSSPLHF	TGTGCCAGCAGTTCCGACAGGGGGTCTTTCAGCTCACCCCTCCACTTT
TRBV4-2	TRBD1	TRBJ1-2	.	CASSQTGQGGSGYTF	TGTGCCAGCAGCCAAACCGGACAGGGTGGGTCAGGCTACACCTTC
TRBV15	.	TRBJ2-5	.	CATTAGAHGTVETQYF	TGTGCCACCACTGCGGGGGCGCACGGGACGGTGGAGACCCAGTACTTC
TRBV27	.	TRBJ1-2	few	CASSGSGDYGYTF	TGTGCCAGCAGTGGTTCGGGGGACTATGGCTACACCTTC
TRBV7-2	TRBD2	TRBJ2-3	.	CASSLRRLAGPNTDTQYF	TGTGCCAGCAGCTTAAGAAGACTAGCGGGACCTAACACAGATACGCAGTATTTT
TRBV7-2	.	TRBJ1-1	.	CASSSRGGLNTEAFF	TGTGCCAGCAGCTCCCGGGGAGGGTTGAACACTGAAGCTTTCTTT
TRBV6-5	TRBD2	TRBJ2-5	.	CACLSGGAAETQYF	TGTGCCTGCTTAAGCGGGGGGGCCGCAGAGACCCAGTACTTC
TRBV4-1	.	TRBJ2-5	.	CASSLSMQAMIQETQYF	TGCGCCAGCAGCCTAAGTATGCAGGCGATGATCCAAGAGACCCAGTACTTC
TRBV3-1/TRBV3-2	TRBD1	TRBJ1-1	.	CASSAHDRGRRAEAFF	TGTGCCAGCAGCGCCCATGACAGGGGGCGACGCGCTGAAGCTTTCTTT
TRBV18	.	TRBJ1-6	.	CASSPGQNNSPLHF	TGTGCCAGCTCACCGGGACAAAATAATTCACCCCTCCACTTT
TRBV5-5	.	TRBJ1-1	.	CASSSLDNPNTEAFF	TGTGCCAGCAGCTCCCTGGACAACCCGAACACTGAAGCTTTCTTT
TRBV7-2	.	TRBJ2-2	.	CASSPLDTHTGELFF	TGTGCCAGCAGCCCCTTGGACACACATACCGGGGAGCTGTTTTTT
TRBV7-2	.	TRBJ2-7	.	CASSYQPSGPPYEQYF	TGTGCCAGCAGTTACCAACCGAGCGGGCCTCCCTACGAGCAGTACTTC
TRBV30	.	TRBJ2-3	once	CAWREKGISTDTQYF	TGTGCCTGGAGGGAAAAGGGGATTAGCACAGATACGCAGTATTTT
TRBV4-2	TRBD2	TRBJ2-3	.	CASSPGGAVADTQYF	TGTGCCAGCAGCCCCGGGGGGGCCGTCGCAGATACGCAGTATTTT
TRBV11-2	TRBD2	TRBJ2-5	.	CASSLVGSGGVETQYF	TGTGCCAGCAGCTTAGTGGGTAGCGGGGGGGTGGAGACCCAGTACTTC
TRBV9	TRBD2	TRBJ2-3	.	CASSVGVSGGVQYF	TGTGCCAGCAGCGTAGGGGTTAGCGGGGGGGTGCAGTATTTT
TRBV7-2	.	TRBJ1-4	.	CASRSGNNEKLFF	TGTGCCAGCCGGTCAGGGAATAATGAAAAACTGTTTTTT
TRBV6-5	.	TRBJ2-5	.	CASIQAWGVEETQYF	TGTGCCAGCATCCAAGCTTGGGGGGTTGAGGAGACCCAGTACTTC
TRBV11-3	.	TRBJ2-1	.	CASSLGLRFGPADNEQFF	TGTGCCAGCAGCTTAGGTCTGCGTTTTGGCCCAGCGGACAATGAGCAGTTCTTC
TRBV6-5	TRBD2	TRBJ2-1	.	CASREAGGPYNEQFF	TGTGCCAGTAGGGAGGCGGGGGGCCCCTACAATGAGCAGTTCTTC
TRBV27	.	TRBJ1-1	.	CASCRLLNTEAFF	TGTGCCAGCTGCCGTCTTCTAAACACTGAAGCTTTCTTT
TRBV18	.	TRBJ1-6	.	CASSPAGPSSYNSPLHF	TGTGCCAGCTCACCTGCAGGGCCAAGCTCCTATAATTCACCCCTCCACTTT
TRBV7-2	.	TRBJ1-1	.	CASSSSMRQALPGYTEAFF	TGTGCCAGCAGCTCCTCGATGCGACAGGCGCTACCGGGGTACACTGAAGCTTTCTTT
TRBV4-2	.	TRBJ2-5	.	CASSQNGIQETQYF	TGTGCCAGCAGCCAAAACGGGATCCAAGAGACCCAGTACTTC
TRBV4-3	TRBD1	TRBJ2-3	.	CASSQGQGGSDTQYF	TGCGCCAGCAGCCAGGGACAGGGGGGATCAGATACGCAGTATTTT
TRBV27	.	TRBJ2-5	.	CASSSWGARAGQETQYF	TGTGCCAGCAGTTCCTGGGGGGCACGAGCGGGGCAAGAGACCCAGTACTTC
TRBV7-2	.	TRBJ2-1	.	CASSLGGLALTVFF	TGTGCCAGCAGCTTAGGGGGTCTAGCTCTAACAGTGTTCTTC
TRBV25-1	.	TRBJ1-5	.	CASTLKGCQGMIQPQHF	TGTGCCAGCACGCTCAAAGGGTGTCAGGGGATGATTCAGCCCCAGCATTTT
TRBV7-9	.	TRBJ2-7	.	CASSAPLHRAYEQYF	TGTGCCAGCAGCGCACCATTGCACAGGGCCTACGAGCAGTACTTC
TRBV7-9	.	TRBJ2-3	few	CATGRNTDTQYF	TGTGCCACCGGCAGGAACACAGATACGCAGTATTTT
TRBV12-3/TRBV12-4	.	TRBJ2-7	.	CASSFPEDEQYF	TGTGCCAGCAGTTTTCCGGAGGACGAGCAGTACTTC
TRBV28	.	TRBJ2-3	.	CASSLPGGHTQYF	TGTGCCAGCAGTCTCCCGGGGGGCCATACGCAGTATTTT
TRBV4-1	TRBD1	TRBJ1-5	.	CASSQDQDRGPQPQHF	TGCGCCAGCAGCCAAGACCAGGACAGGGGGCCTCAGCCCCAGCATTTT